This T cell receptor (beta chain) was documented in a study of blood T cell repertoires in COVID-19. Study-wide background: The United States, Italy and Spain were the sources of the acute and convalescent COVID-19 samples.

Symptom resolution, clearance, or two negative PCRs marked the recovered donors of Cohort 3. CDR1 is MRHNA, CDR2 SNTAGT, per germline. The CDR3 runs 15 residues. Trimming left V 8 bases short and J 0 bases short, with 13 bases between. Data came from immunoSEQ multiplex PCR; TCRdb stores just in-frame clones and leaves some out. The data contain some 200,000 clones, 70% to 85% of them singletons. Specimen: PBMCs or T cells enriched from blood (not recorded which). The rearrangement links TRBV6-4 to TRBJ2-2, with TRBD2 as a possible D gene (5 bases). The TCR sequence derives from a woman between 50 and 59 years old who had recovered from COVID-19. The CDR3 is CASRMDSANTGELFF. The CDR3 DNA follows: TGTGCCAGCCGTATGGACTCCGCGAACACCGGGGAGCTGTTTTTT.